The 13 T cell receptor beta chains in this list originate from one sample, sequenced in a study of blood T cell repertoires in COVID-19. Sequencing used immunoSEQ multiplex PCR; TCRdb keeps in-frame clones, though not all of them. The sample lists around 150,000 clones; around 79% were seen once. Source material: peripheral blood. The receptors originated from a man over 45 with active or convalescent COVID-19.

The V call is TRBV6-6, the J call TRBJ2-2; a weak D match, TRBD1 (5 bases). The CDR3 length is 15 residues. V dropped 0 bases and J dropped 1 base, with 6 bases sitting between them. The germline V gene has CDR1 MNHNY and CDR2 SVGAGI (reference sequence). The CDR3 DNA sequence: TGTGCCAGCAGTTACTCGGGGCAGAACACCGGGGAGCTGTTTTTT. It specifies CASSYSGQNTGELFF.

The CDR3 sequence: CASSSPGVGNEKLFF. CDR3 DNA sequence: TGTGCCAGCAGTTCCCCAGGGGTGGGTAATGAAAAACTGTTTTTT. The rearrangement links TRBV28 to TRBJ1-4, with D possibly TRBD1 on 6 matching bases. This CDR3 comprises 15 residues. Germline V gene sequence: CDR1 MDHEN, CDR2 SYDVKM. V was shortened by 4 bases and J by 4 bases, with 13 bases between the two germline ends.

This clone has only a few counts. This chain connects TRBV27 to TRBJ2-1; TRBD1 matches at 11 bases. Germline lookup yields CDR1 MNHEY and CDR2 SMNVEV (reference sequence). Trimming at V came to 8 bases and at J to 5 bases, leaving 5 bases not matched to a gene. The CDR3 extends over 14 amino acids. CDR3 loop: CASVRTGGNNEQFF. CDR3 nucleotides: TGTGCCAGCGTAAGGACAGGGGGCAACAATGAGCAGTTCTTC.

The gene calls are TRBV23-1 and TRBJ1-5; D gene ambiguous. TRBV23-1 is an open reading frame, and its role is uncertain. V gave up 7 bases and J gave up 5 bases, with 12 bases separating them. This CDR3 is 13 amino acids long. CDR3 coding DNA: TGCGCCAGCATGGGCAGATCCTATCAGCCCCAGCATTTT. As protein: CASMGRSYQPQHF.

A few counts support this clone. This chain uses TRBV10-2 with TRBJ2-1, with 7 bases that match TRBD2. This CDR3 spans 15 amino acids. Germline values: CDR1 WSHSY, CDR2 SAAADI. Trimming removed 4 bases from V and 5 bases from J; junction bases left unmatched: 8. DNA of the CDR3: TGCGCCAGCAGTGCGGCGGGACTATTAAACAATGAGCAGTTCTTC. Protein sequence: CASSAAGLLNNEQFF.

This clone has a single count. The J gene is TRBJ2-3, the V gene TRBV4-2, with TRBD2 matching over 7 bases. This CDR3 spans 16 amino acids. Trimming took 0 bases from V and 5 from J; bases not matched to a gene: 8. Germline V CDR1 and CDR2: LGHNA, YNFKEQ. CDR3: CASSQDVASGGDTQYF. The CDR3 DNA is TGTGCCAGCAGCCAAGATGTGGCTAGCGGCGGAGATACGCAGTATTTT.

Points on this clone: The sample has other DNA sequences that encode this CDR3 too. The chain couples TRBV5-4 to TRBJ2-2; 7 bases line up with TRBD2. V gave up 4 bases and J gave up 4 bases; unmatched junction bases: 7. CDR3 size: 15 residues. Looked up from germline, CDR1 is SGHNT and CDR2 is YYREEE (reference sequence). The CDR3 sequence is CASSPWTSGTGELFF. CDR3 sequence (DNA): TGTGCCAGCAGCCCATGGACTAGTGGCACCGGGGAGCTGTTTTTT.

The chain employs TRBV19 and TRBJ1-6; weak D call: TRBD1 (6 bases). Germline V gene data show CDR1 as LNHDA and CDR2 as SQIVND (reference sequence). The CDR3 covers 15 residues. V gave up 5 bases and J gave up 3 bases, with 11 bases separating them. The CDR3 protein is CASSLKDSYNSPLHF. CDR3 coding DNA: TGTGCCAGTAGTCTGAAGGACAGCTATAATTCACCCCTCCACTTT.

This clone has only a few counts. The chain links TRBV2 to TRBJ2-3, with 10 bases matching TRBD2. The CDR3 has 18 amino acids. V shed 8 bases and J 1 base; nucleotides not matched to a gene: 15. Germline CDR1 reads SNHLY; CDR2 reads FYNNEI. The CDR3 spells CASHLGPGLAEGTDTQYF. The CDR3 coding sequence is TGTGCCAGCCACCTGGGACCTGGACTAGCGGAAGGCACAGATACGCAGTATTTT.

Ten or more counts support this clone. The CDR3 bases are TGTGCCAGCAGTGAAGGGGCGGGAGGTTACAATGAGCAGTTCTTC. Its translation is CASSEGAGGYNEQFF. The chain couples TRBV25-1 to TRBJ2-1, with 8 bases lining up with TRBD2. CDR1 is MGHDK, CDR2 SYGVNS, per germline. This CDR3 is built from 15 residues. J lost 4 bases, V lost 2 bases, and 4 bases had no gene match.

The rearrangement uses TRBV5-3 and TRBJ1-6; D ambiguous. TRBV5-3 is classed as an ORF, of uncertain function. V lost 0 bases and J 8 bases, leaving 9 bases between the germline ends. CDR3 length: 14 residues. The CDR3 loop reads CARSLDPPDSPLHF. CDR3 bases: TGTGCCAGAAGCTTGGACCCACCGGATTCACCCCTCCACTTT.

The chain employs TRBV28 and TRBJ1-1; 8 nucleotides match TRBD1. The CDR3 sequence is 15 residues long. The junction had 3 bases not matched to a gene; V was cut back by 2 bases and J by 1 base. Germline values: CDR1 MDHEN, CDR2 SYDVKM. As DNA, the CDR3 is TGTGCCAGCAGTTTAACAGGGGGTCCGAACACTGAAGCTTTCTTT. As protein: CASSLTGGPNTEAFF.

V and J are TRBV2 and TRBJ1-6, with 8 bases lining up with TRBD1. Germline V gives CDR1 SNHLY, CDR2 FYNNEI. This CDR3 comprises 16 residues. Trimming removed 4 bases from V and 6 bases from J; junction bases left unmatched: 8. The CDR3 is CASSGQTGALNSPLHF. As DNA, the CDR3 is TGTGCCAGCAGTGGTCAGACAGGGGCCCTTAATTCACCCCTCCACTTT.